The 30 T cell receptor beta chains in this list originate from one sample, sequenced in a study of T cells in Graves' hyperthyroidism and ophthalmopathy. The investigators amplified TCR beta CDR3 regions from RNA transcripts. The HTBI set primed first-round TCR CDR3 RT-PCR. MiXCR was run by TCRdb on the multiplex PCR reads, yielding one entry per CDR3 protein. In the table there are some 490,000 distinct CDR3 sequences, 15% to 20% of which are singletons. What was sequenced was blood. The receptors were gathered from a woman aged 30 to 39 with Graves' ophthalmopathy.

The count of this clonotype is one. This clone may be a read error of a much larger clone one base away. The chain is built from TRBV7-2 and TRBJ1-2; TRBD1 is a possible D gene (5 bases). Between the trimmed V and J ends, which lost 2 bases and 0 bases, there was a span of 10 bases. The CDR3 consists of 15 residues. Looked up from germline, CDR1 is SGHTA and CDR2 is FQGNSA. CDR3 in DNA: TGTGCCAGCAGCTTAATGACAGCTGCTAACTATGGCTACACCTTC. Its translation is CASSLMTAANYGYTF.

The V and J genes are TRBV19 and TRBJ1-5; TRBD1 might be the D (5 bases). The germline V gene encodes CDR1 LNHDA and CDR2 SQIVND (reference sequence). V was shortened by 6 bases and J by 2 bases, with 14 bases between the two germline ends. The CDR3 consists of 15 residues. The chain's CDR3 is CASRRGVGGNQPQHF. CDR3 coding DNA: TGTGCCAGTAGGCGGGGGGTAGGGGGCAATCAGCCCCAGCATTTT. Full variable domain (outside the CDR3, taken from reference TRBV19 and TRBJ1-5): DGGITQSPKYLFRKEGQNVTLSCEQNLNHDAMYWYRQDPGQGLRLIYYSQIVNDFQKGDIAEGYSVSREKKESFPLTVTSAQKNPTAFYLCASRRGVGGNQPQHFGDGTRLSIL.

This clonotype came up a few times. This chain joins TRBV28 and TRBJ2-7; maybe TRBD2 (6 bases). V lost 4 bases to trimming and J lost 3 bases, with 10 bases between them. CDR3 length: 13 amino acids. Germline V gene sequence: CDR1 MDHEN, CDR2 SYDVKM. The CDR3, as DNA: TGTGCCAGCAGTTCCGGGAGCCTCTACGAGCAGTACTTC. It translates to CASSSGSLYEQYF.

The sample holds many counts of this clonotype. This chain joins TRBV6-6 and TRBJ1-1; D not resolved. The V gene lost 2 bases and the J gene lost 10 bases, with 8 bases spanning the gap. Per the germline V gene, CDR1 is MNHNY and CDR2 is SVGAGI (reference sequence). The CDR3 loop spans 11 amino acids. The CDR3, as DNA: TGTGCCAGCAGTTACGGCTTACCAGCTTTCTTT. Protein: CASSYGLPAFF.

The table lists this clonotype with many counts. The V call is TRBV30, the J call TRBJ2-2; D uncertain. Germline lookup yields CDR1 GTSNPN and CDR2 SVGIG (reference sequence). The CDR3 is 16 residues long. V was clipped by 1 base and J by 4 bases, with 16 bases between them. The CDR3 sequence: CAWSEWKLDSTGELFF. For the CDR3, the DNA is TGTGCCTGGAGTGAGTGGAAGCTAGATAGCACCGGGGAGCTGTTTTTT. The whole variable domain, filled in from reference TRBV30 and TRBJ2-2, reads SQTIHQWPATLVQPVGSPLSLECTVEGTSNPNLYWYRQAAGRGLQLLFYSVGIGQISSEVPQNLSASRPQDRQFILSSKKLLLSDSGFYLCAWSEWKLDSTGELFFGEGSRLTVL.

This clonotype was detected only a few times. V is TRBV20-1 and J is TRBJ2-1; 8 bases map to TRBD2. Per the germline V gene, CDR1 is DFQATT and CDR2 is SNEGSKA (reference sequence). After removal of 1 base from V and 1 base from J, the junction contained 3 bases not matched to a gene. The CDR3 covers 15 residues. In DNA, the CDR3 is TGCAGTGCTAGAGCCCGGGGGGGGTCCTACAATGAGCAGTTCTTC. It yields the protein CSARARGGSYNEQFF.

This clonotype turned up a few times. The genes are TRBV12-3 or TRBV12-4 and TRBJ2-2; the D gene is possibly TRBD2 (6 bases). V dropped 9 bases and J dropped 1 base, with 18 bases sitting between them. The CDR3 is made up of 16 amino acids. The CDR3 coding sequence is TGTGCCAGTAGCCCCTGGGATAGCGGGAACACCGGGGAGCTGTTTTTT. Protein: CASSPWDSGNTGELFF.

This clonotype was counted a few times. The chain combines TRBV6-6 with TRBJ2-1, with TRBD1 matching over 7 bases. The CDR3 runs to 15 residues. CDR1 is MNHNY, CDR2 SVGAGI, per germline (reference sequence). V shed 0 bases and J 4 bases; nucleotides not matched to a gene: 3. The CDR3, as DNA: TGTGCCAGCAGTTACTCGGGGACAGATTACAATGAGCAGTTCTTC. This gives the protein CASSYSGTDYNEQFF.

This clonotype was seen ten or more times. The CDR3 bases are TGTGCCAGCAGCTTCCTGGGTCAGCCCCAGCATTTT. It translates to CASSFLGQPQHF. The genes are TRBV11-2 and TRBJ1-5; D unclear. Trimming took off 3 bases at V and 6 bases at J, with 6 bases between the two ends. The germline V gene encodes CDR1 SGHAT and CDR2 FQNNGV. CDR3 size: 12 residues. Using reference TRBV11-2 and TRBJ1-5 for the parts outside the CDR3, the full variable domain is EAGVAQSPRYKIIEKRQSVAFWCNPISGHATLYWYQQILGQGPKLLIQFQNNGVVDDSQLPKDRFSAERLKGVDSTLKIQPAKLEDSAVYLCASSFLGQPQHFGDGTRLSIL.

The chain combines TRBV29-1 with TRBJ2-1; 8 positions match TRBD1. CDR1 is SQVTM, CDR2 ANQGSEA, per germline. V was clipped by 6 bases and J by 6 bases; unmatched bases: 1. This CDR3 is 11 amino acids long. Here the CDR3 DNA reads TGCAGCGTAACAGGGGGCAATGAGCAGTTCTTC. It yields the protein CSVTGGNEQFF.

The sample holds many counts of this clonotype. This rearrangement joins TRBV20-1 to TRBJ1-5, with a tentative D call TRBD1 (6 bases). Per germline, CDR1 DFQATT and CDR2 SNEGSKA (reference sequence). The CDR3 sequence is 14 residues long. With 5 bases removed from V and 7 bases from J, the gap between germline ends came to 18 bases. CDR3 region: CSAYEGGPDQPQHF. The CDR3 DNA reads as TGCAGTGCTTACGAGGGGGGCCCAGACCAGCCCCAGCATTTT.

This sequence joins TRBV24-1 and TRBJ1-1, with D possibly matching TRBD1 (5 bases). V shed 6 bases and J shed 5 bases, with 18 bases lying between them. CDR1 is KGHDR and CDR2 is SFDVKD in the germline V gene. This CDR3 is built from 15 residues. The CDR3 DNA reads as TGTGCCACCAGTCCATCGGGGCTGGGCCCAACTGAAGCTTTCTTT. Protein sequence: CATSPSGLGPTEAFF.

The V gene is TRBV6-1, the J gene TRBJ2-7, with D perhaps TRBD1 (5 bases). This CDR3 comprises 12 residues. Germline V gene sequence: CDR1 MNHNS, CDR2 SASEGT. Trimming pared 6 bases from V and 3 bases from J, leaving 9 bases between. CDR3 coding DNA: TGTGCCAGCAGGGCCCAGGGCTACGAGCAGTACTTC. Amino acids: CASRAQGYEQYF.

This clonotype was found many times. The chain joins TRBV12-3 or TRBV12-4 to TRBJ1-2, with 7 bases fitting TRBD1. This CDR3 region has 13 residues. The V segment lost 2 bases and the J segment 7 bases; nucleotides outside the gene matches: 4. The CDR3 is CASSLTGASGYTF. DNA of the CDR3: TGTGCCAGCAGTTTAACAGGGGCGAGTGGCTACACCTTC.

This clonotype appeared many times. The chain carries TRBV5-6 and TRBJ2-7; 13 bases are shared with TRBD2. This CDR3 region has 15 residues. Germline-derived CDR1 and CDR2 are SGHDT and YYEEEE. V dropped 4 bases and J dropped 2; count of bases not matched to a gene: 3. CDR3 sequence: CASSGTSGIPYEQYF. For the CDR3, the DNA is TGTGCCAGCAGCGGGACTAGCGGGATTCCCTACGAGCAGTACTTC. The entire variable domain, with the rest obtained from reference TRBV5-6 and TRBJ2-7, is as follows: DAGVTQSPTHLIKTRGQQVTLRCSPKSGHDTVSWYQQALGQGPQFIFQYYEEEERQRGNFPDRFSGHQFPNYSSELNVNALLLGDSALYLCASSGTSGIPYEQYFGPGTRLTVT.

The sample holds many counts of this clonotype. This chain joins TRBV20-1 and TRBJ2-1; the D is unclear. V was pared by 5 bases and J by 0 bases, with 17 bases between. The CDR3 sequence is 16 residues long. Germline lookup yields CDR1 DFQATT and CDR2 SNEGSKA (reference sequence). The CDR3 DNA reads TGCAGTGCTCCTGATGGGCGGTTGAGCTCCTACAATGAGCAGTTCTTC. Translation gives CSAPDGRLSSYNEQFF.

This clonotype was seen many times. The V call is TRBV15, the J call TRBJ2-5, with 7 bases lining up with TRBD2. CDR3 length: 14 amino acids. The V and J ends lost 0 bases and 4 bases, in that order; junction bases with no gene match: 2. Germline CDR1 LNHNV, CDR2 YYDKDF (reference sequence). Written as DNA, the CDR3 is TGTGCCACCAGCAGAGAGACTAGCTCAGAGACCCAGTACTTC. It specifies CATSRETSSETQYF.

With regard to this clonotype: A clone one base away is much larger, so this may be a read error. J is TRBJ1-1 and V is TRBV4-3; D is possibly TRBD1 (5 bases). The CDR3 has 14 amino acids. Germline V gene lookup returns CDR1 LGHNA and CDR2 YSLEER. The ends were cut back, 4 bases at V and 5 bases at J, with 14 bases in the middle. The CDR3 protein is CASSPPQGSTEAFF. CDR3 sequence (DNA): TGCGCCAGCAGCCCCCCCCAGGGTTCGACTGAAGCTTTCTTT.

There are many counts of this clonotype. The CDR3 coding sequence is TGTGCCAGCAGCTTGGATCCCCACGAGCAGTACTTC. Translated: CASSLDPHEQYF. The chain couples TRBV5-6 to TRBJ2-7; D ambiguous. Trimming shortened V by 0 bases and J by 5 bases, and 6 bases separated the two germline ends. Germline V gene lookup returns CDR1 SGHDT and CDR2 YYEEEE. The CDR3 is 12 amino acids. Filled out from reference TRBV5-6 and TRBJ2-7, the complete variable domain reads DAGVTQSPTHLIKTRGQQVTLRCSPKSGHDTVSWYQQALGQGPQFIFQYYEEEERQRGNFPDRFSGHQFPNYSSELNVNALLLGDSALYLCASSLDPHEQYFGPGTRLTVT.

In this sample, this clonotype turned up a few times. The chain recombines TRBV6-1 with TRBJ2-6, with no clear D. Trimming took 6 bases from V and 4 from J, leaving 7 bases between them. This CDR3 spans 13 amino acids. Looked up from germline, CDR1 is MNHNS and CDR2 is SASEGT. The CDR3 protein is CASSAPGANVLTF. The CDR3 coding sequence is TGTGCCAGCAGCGCCCCAGGGGCCAACGTCCTGACTTTC.

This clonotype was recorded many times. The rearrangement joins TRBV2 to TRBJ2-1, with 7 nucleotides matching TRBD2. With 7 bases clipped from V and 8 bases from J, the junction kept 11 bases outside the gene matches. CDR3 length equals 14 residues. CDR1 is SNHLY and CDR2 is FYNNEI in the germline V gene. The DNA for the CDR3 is TGTGCCAGCAAGGGGACTACCCCCGACTATGAGCAGTTCTTC. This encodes CASKGTTPDYEQFF. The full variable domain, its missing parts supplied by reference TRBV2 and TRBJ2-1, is EPEVTQTPSHQVTQMGQEVILRCVPISNHLYFYWYRQILGQKVEFLVSFYNNEISEKSEIFDDQFSVERPDGSNFTLKIRSTKLEDSAMYFCASKGTTPDYEQFFGPGTRLTVL.

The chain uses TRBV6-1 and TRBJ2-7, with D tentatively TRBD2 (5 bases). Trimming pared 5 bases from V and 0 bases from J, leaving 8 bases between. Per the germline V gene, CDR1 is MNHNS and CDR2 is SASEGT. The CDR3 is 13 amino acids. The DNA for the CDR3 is TGTGCCAGCAGTTGGGAGAGCTCCTACGAGCAGTACTTC. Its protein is CASSWESSYEQYF.

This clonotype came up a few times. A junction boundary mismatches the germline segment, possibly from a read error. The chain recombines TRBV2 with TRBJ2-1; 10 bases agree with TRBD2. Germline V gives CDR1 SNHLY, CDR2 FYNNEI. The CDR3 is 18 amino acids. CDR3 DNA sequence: TGTGCCAGCAGTTGGGGCCGGGCGGGACTAGCGAGAGGAAATGGGCAGTTCTTC. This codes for CASSWGRAGLARGNGQFF.

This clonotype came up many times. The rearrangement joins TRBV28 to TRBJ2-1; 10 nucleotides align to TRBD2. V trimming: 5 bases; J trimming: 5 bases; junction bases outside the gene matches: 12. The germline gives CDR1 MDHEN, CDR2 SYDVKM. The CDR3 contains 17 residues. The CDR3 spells CASSTTQAGGRHNEQFF. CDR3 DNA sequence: TGTGCCAGCAGTACGACTCAAGCGGGAGGGCGTCACAATGAGCAGTTCTTC.

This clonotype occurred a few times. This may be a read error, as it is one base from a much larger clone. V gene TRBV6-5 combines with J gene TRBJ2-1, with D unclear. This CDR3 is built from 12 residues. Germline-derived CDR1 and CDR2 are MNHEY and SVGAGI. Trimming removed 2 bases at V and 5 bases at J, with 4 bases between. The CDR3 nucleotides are TGTGCCAGCAGTTACGGGGACAATGAGCAGTTCTTC. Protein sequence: CASSYGDNEQFF.

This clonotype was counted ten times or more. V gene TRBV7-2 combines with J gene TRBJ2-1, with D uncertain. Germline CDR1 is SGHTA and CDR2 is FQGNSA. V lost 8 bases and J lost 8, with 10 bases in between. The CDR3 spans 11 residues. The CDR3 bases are TGTGCCAGCTCACCGTTGGATGAGCAGTTCTTC. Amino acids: CASSPLDEQFF.

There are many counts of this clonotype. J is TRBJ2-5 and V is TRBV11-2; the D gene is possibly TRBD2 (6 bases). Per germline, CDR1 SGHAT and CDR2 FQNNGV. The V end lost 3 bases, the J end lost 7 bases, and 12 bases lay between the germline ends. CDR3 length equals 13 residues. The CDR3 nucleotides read TGTGCCAGCAGCTTTTCGGGGGAGGTGACCCAGTACTTC. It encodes CASSFSGEVTQYF.

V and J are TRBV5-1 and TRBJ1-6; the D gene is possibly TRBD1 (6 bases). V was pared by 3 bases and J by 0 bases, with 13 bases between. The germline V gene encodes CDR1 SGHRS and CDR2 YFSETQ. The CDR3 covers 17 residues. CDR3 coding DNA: TGCGCCAGCAGCTCGGGGGCCTCGAGCTCCTATAATTCACCCCTCCACTTT. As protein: CASSSGASSSYNSPLHF.

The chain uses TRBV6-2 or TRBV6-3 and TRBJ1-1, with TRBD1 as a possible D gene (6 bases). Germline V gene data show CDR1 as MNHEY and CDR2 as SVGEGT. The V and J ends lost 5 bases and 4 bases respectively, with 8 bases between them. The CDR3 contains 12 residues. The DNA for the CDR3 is TGTGCCAGCAGTGCAGGGGTCACTGAAGCTTTCTTT. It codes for CASSAGVTEAFF.

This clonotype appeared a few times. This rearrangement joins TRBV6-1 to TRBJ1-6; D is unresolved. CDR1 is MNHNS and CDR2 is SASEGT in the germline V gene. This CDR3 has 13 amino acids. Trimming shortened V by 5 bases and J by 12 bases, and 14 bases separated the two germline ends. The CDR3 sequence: CASSYGGSRPLHF. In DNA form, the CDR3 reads TGTGCCAGCAGTTATGGAGGCTCCAGACCCCTCCACTTT.